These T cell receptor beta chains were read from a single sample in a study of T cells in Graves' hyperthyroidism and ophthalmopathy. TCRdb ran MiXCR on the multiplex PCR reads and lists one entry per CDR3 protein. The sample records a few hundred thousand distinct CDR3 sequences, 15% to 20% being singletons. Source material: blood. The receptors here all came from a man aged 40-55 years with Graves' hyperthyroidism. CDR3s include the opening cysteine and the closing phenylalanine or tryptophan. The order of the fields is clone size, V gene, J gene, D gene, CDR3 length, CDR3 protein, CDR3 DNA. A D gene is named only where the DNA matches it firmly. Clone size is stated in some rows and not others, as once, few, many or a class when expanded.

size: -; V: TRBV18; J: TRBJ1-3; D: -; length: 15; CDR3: CASSPQGIGGNTIYF; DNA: TGTGCCAGCTCACCCCAGGGTATCGGTGGAAACACCATATATTTT
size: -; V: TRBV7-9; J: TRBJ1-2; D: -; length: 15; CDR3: CASSLGLQRSYGYTF; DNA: TGTGCCAGCAGCCTCGGACTTCAGAGGAGCTATGGCTACACCTTC
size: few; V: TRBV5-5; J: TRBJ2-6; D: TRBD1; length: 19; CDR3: CASSFRSWQGAGGANVLTF; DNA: TGTGCCAGCAGCTTTCGATCGTGGCAGGGGGCTGGAGGGGCCAACGTCCTGACTTTC
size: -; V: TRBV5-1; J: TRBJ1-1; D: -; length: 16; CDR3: CASSLAGVTGGTEAFF; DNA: TGCGCCAGCAGCTTGGCCGGGGTAACAGGTGGGACTGAAGCTTTCTTT
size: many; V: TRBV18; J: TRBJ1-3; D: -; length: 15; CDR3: CASSPAEGAGNTIYF; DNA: TGTGCCAGCTCACCAGCGGAGGGTGCGGGAAACACCATATATTTT
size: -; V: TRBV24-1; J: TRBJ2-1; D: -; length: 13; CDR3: CATSEIQGHEQFF; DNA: TGTGCCACCAGTGAAATTCAGGGTCATGAGCAGTTCTTC
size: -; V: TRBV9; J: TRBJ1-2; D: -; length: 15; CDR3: CASSVAGGAGRGYTF; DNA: TGTGCCAGCAGCGTAGCGGGAGGGGCCGGACGGGGCTACACCTTC
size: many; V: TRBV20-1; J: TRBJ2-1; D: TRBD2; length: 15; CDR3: CSARGLAGPGNEQFF; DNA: TGCAGTGCACGAGGACTAGCGGGTCCTGGCAATGAGCAGTTCTTC
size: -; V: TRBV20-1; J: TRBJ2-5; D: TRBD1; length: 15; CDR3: CSASGDRGDEETQYF; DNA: TGCAGTGCTAGTGGGGACAGGGGAGATGAGGAGACCCAGTACTTC
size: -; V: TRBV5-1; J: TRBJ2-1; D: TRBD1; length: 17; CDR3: CASSLVPSGQGFVEQFF; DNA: TGCGCCAGCAGCTTGGTCCCCTCGGGACAGGGGTTTGTTGAGCAGTTCTTC
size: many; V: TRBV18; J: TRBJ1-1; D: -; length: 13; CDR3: CASSPPVSTEAFF; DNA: TGTGCCAGCTCACCACCTGTTTCCACTGAAGCTTTCTTT
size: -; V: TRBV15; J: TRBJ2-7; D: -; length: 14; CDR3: CATSASGSMGEQYF; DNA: TGTGCCACCAGCGCCTCGGGATCCATGGGCGAGCAGTACTTC
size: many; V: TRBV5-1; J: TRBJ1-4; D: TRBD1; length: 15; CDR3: CASSLGTGTNEKLFF; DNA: TGCGCCAGCAGCTTGGGGACAGGGACTAATGAAAAACTGTTTTTT
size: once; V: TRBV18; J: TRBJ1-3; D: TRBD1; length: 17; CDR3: CASSLNRQGASGNTIYF; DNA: TGTGCCAGCTCTCTCAACCGACAGGGGGCCTCTGGAAACACCATATATTTT
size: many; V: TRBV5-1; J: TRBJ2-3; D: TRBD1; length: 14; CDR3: CASSFGQGRDTQYF; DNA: TGCGCCAGCAGCTTCGGACAGGGGCGAGATACGCAGTATTTT
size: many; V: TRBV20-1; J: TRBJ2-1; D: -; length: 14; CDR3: CSAEQGGSYNEQFF; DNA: TGCAGTGCCGAGCAAGGGGGGTCCTACAATGAGCAGTTCTTC
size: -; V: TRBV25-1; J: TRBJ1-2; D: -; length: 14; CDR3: CASSEFGRVYGYTF; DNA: TGTGCCAGCAGTGAATTCGGCAGGGTCTATGGCTACACCTTC
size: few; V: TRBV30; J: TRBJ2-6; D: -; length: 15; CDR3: CAWSLGHSGANVLTF; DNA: TGTGCCTGGAGTTTGGGACACTCTGGGGCCAACGTCCTGACTTTC
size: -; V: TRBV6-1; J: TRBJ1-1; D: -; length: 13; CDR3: CASSREVWTEAFF; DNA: TGTGCCAGTTCTCGGGAGGTGTGGACTGAAGCTTTCTTT
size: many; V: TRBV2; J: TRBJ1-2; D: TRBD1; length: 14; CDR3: CASSAGPGGEGYTF; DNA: TGTGCCAGCAGTGCGGGGCCAGGGGGAGAAGGCTACACCTTC
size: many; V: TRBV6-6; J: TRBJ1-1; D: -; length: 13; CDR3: CASSYDLGTEAFF; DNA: TGTGCCAGCAGTTACGATTTGGGCACTGAAGCTTTCTTT
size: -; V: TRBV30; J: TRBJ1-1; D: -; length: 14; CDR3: CAWSSARGIPEAFF; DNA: TGTGCCTGGAGTAGCGCCAGGGGAATCCCTGAAGCTTTCTTT
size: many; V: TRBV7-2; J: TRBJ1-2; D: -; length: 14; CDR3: CASSSQGGNYGYTF; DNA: TGTGCCAGCAGCTCACAGGGAGGGAACTATGGCTACACCTTC
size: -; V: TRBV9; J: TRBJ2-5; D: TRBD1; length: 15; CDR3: CASSRTGTAQETQYF; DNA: TGTGCCAGCAGCCGAACCGGGACAGCACAAGAGACCCAGTACTTC
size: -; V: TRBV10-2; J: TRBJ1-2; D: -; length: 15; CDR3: CAILSVRDPAYGYTF; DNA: TGCGCCATCCTCTCTGTCCGGGACCCAGCCTATGGCTACACCTTC
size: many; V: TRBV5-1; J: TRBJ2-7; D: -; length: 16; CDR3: CASSLATGDRTYEQYF; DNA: TGCGCCAGCAGCTTAGCAACCGGTGACAGGACATACGAGCAGTACTTC
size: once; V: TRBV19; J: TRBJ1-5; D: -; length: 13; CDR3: CASSSQVRQPQHF; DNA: TGTGCCAGTAGCTCGCAGGTTCGACAGCCCCAGCATTTT
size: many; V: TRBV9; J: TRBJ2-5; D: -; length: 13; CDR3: CASSVSQQETQYF; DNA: TGTGCCAGCAGCGTAAGTCAACAAGAGACCCAGTACTTC